A selection of T cell receptor beta chains follows, all from one sample in a study of regulatory T cells in long-lasting Graves disease. Each CDR3 protein gets one entry after TCRdb re-called the multiplex PCR reads with MiXCR. The repertoire includes about 290,000 distinct CDR3 sequences, 20% to 25% of them detected once, and about 61% sits in the top ten. The specimen was peripheral blood mononuclear cells (PBMCs), collected when the disease was refractory, from a patient treated with antithyroid drugs. The receptor set was obtained from a female donor with Graves disease. The CDR3 runs from the conserved cysteine through the conserved F or W. D genes are given only for firm matches.

v_call	cdr3_length	d_call	j_call	cdr3_aa
TRBV12-3/TRBV12-4	16	TRBD1	TRBJ1-1	CASSPWTGRLDTEAFF
TRBV9	13	TRBD1	TRBJ1-2	CASRDRSDYGYTF
TRBV7-2	15	NA	TRBJ1-2	CASSPPPPVVYGYTF
TRBV9	14	NA	TRBJ1-2	CASSVRTGNYGYTF
TRBV7-2	19	TRBD1	TRBJ2-7	CASSLGPGTGFGRPYEQYF
TRBV29-1	13	TRBD2	TRBJ2-7	CSVEGGEEYEQYF
TRBV20-1	12	NA	TRBJ2-7	CSANSGSYEQYF
TRBV25-1	14	NA	TRBJ2-7	CASSFPWTINEQYF
TRBV3-1	18	NA	TRBJ2-2	CASRVTVSSERNTGELFF
TRBV19	14	TRBD1	TRBJ2-7	CATKRGQGTYEQYF
TRBV27	13	NA	TRBJ2-7	CASSNPDSYEQYF
TRBV7-2	17	NA	TRBJ2-3	CASSPRPSWGGTDTQYF
TRBV6-1	14	TRBD2	TRBJ2-4	CASAKLAGLYIQYF
TRBV7-2	16	TRBD2	TRBJ2-1	CASSLIAGVSYNEQFF
TRBV25-1	16	TRBD2	TRBJ2-5	CASREAVAGAGETQYF
TRBV7-8	13	NA	TRBJ1-1	CASSLGTATEAFF
TRBV28	13	NA	TRBJ2-1	CASSLARNNEQFF
TRBV7-6	14	NA	TRBJ2-5	CASSPRLLQETQYF
TRBV12-3/TRBV12-4	14	TRBD1	TRBJ1-5	CASTRTGSNQPQHF
TRBV28	16	NA	TRBJ2-2	CASSPMTGVDTGELFF
TRBV29-1	12	TRBD2	TRBJ2-7	CSAGTSIYEQYF
TRBV13	14	NA	TRBJ1-2	CASRVLGRSYGYTF
TRBV28	15	TRBD2	TRBJ2-2	CASAPGLGNTGELFF
TRBV28	15	TRBD1	TRBJ1-2	CASRVQGRLDYGYTF
TRBV28	15	NA	TRBJ2-5	CATRRLGDPPLDQYF
TRBV29-1	12	NA	TRBJ2-3	CSVEADTDTQYF
TRBV19	12	NA	TRBJ1-1	CASNGRNTEAFF
TRBV20-1	14	TRBD1	TRBJ2-7	CSARVKDRAYEQYF
TRBV6-2/TRBV6-3	17	TRBD2	TRBJ2-2	CASGGTSGRSNTGELFF